Sequencing of this TCR beta chain was carried out in a study of Ad26.COV2.S vaccination and SARS-CoV-2 variants. Measured with immunoSEQ multiplex PCR; TCRdb has only the in-frame clones, and not every one. The sample lists some 190,000 clones, around 88% occurring once. Germline values: CDR1 MDHEN, CDR2 SYDVKM. Trimming removed 6 bases from V and 6 bases from J, with 9 bases in between. The CDR3 totals 12 residues. Study-wide points: Measurements of TCR breadth and depth may have given underestimates of the total T cell responses. Responses of spike-specific T cells (both CD8+ and CD4+) reportedly showed substantial breadth after vaccination. Vaccinated and placebo-treated recipients had similar non-spike TCR breadth.

Remarks on this clone: Antigen specificity is unknown.

The receptor was isolated from a human donor who had recovered from COVID-19. This rearrangement joins TRBV28 to TRBJ2-1; D may be TRBD1 (5 bases). Source: peripheral blood, taken after recovery from COVID-19. The CDR3 region has the DNA TGTGCCAGCAGGACAGCGCCCAATGAGCAGTTCTTC. Residues: CASRTAPNEQFF.